This T cell receptor beta chain was profiled in a study of T cell responses to AZD1222 COVID-19 vaccine. Some clones are missing from TCRdb's copy, which holds only in-frame ones; the method was immunoSEQ multiplex PCR. The sample lists some 150,000 clones; more than 90% were seen once. Notes on this clone: Its antigen is not known.

The V gene end was trimmed by 7 bases and the J gene end by 0 bases; junction bases not matched to a gene: 6. This CDR3 has 14 residues. CDR1 SGHRS and CDR2 YFSETQ come from the germline V gene. Study-level findings and limits: White British ancestry dominated among donors, who included more females, and clonal diversity was possibly underestimated. Nearly half of spike-specific TCRs reportedly target unmutated variant regions. Only five to seven individuals given AZD1222 were seropositive at baseline.

This receptor was identified in an adult who received the AZD1222 COVID-19 vaccine. The chain combines TRBV5-1 with TRBJ2-7, with 8 bases aligning to TRBD1. The specimen was peripheral blood, collected 28 days after the second AZD1222 dose. Here the CDR3 reads CASGSTGGSYEQYF. The DNA for the CDR3 is TGCGCCAGCGGATCAACAGGGGGCTCCTACGAGCAGTACTTC. Full variable domain (rest looked up from reference TRBV5-1 and TRBJ2-7): KAGVTQTPRYLIKTRGQQVTLSCSPISGHRSVSWYQQTPGQGLQFLFEYFSETQRNKGNFPGRFSGRQFSNSRSEMNVSTLELGDSALYLCASGSTGGSYEQYFGPGTRLTVT.